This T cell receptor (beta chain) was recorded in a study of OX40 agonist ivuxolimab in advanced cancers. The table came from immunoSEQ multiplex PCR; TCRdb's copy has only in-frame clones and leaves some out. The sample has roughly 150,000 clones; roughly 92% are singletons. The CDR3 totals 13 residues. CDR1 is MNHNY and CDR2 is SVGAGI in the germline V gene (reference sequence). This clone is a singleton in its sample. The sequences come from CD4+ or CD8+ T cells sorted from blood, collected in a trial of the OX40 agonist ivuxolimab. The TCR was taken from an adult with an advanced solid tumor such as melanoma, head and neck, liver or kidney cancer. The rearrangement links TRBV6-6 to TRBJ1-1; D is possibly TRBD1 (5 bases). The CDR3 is CAWSDRSGAEAFF. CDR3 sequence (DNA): TGTGCTTGGTCCGACAGATCTGGCGCTGAAGCTTTCTTT.